These T cell receptor beta chains were read from a single sample in a study of blood T cell repertoires in COVID-19. TCRdb's copy holds only in-frame clones and misses some; the assay was immunoSEQ multiplex PCR. Of roughly 250,000 clones listed, roughly nine tenths are singletons. The specimen was peripheral blood. These receptors all stem from a woman younger than 45 with COVID-19, enrolled during active disease. Both conserved end residues are part of each CDR3. The D gene is left open where the match is weak. Rows may omit the clone size; those that give it use once, few, many or a size class.

clone_size: .
j_call: TRBJ2-2
d_call: TRBD1
v_call: TRBV11-2
cdr3_aa: CASSSRTGATPGELFF
cdr3_nt: TGTGCCAGCAGCTCTCGGACAGGGGCGACTCCCGGGGAGCTGTTTTTT

clone_size: .
j_call: TRBJ2-1
d_call: .
v_call: TRBV1
cdr3_aa: CTSSQMRGVVEYNEQFF
cdr3_nt: TGCACCAGCAGCCAAATGCGGGGGGTTGTTGAGTACAATGAGCAGTTCTTC

clone_size: few
j_call: TRBJ2-2
d_call: TRBD2
v_call: TRBV27
cdr3_aa: CASTGLAGITGELFF
cdr3_nt: TGTGCCAGCACTGGACTAGCGGGGATCACCGGGGAGCTGTTTTTT

clone_size: .
j_call: TRBJ2-3
d_call: TRBD2
v_call: TRBV7-2
cdr3_aa: CASSLALLAGHTDTQYF
cdr3_nt: TGTGCCAGCAGCTTAGCGCTACTAGCGGGGCACACAGATACGCAGTATTTT

clone_size: once
j_call: TRBJ2-7
d_call: .
v_call: TRBV5-4
cdr3_aa: CASSLAGGGNYEQYF
cdr3_nt: TGTGCCAGCAGCTTGGCTGGGGGGGGCAACTACGAGCAGTACTTC

clone_size: .
j_call: TRBJ2-1
d_call: .
v_call: TRBV2
cdr3_aa: CASTTRRYNEQFF
cdr3_nt: TGTGCCAGCACAACTAGGCGATACAATGAGCAGTTCTTC

clone_size: .
j_call: TRBJ2-7
d_call: TRBD2
v_call: TRBV7-8
cdr3_aa: CASSLAGATSGTPSYEQYF
cdr3_nt: TGTGCCAGCAGCTTAGCGGGGGCGACTAGCGGGACTCCCTCCTACGAGCAGTACTTC

clone_size: .
j_call: TRBJ2-7
d_call: .
v_call: TRBV15
cdr3_aa: CATSRDRARYEQYF
cdr3_nt: TGTGCCACCAGCAGAGACAGGGCGCGGTACGAGCAGTACTTC

clone_size: few
j_call: TRBJ2-7
d_call: .
v_call: TRBV27
cdr3_aa: CASSSTTYEQYF
cdr3_nt: TGTGCCAGCAGTTCGACAACCTACGAGCAGTACTTC

clone_size: .
j_call: TRBJ2-1
d_call: TRBD2
v_call: TRBV11-1
cdr3_aa: CASSLSGGASNEQFF
cdr3_nt: TGTGCCAGCAGCTTAAGCGGGGGGGCTTCCAATGAGCAGTTCTTC

clone_size: .
j_call: TRBJ1-2
d_call: TRBD1
v_call: TRBV5-1
cdr3_aa: CASSTTGDGGYTF
cdr3_nt: TGCGCCAGCAGTACGACAGGGGACGGTGGCTACACCTTC

clone_size: .
j_call: TRBJ2-7
d_call: TRBD1
v_call: TRBV6-2/TRBV6-3
cdr3_aa: CASSYGDSSYEQYF
cdr3_nt: TGTGCCAGCAGTTACGGGGACAGCTCCTACGAGCAGTACTTC